This TCR beta chain was obtained from a study of blood T cell repertoires in COVID-19 (dated by TCRdb to about 2020). For the study in its entirety: Samples covering the acute and convalescent phases of COVID-19 were provided by collaborators in the United States, Italy and Spain. The prospective study material was composed of cDNA or gDNA derived from T cells, B-cell-depleted T cells, or PBMCs. Deeply sampled blood TCRbeta repertoires from subjects exposed to, actively infected with, or recovered from COVID-19 were included in the dataset. The repertoires were released in a freely available public database intended as a resource for research on the immune response to SARS-CoV-2. Samples came from the ongoing ImmuneRACE study (first 160 participants) plus 1,254 subjects from 6 global collaborators. A de-identified subject ID, COVID-19 status, age in years and sex were almost always included in the sample metadata. HLA class I and class II types, where available, came from metadata supplied by the sample provider rather than from assay-based typing.

The paper's findings and limits, for the study overall: Clinical and demographic metadata were provided uncurated, with the amount varying by source and participant.

About this clone itself: Its antigen is unknown. No base qualities exist here, and no much larger clone lies one base off it.

The collaborating institutions used their own protocols to collect whole blood in K2EDTA tubes. Collaborator samples were shipped for TCRbeta analysis as frozen whole blood, isolated PBMCs, or DNA extracted from either sample type. The immunoSEQ Assay, a bias-controlled multiplex PCR, was used to amplify TCRbeta CDR3 regions from genomic DNA. On the authors' methods: The number of nucleated cells in each sample was estimated from the amplification of reference gene primers within the assay. To quantify the absolute abundance of each unique TCRbeta CDR3 rearrangement, sequence reads were collapsed and filtered. For each sample, productive Simpson clonality was calculated by taking the square root of Simpson's diversity index across productive rearrangements. Entries here come from immuneACCESS through TCRdb and include only in-frame sequences with V and J called. Some clones fail to appear in such tables; in the studies checked, an unresolved V gene covers under half of the shortfall, and the cause of the remainder is unknown. That table furnishes V, J and clone size, whereas the DNA furnished D and trimming. For this sample there are roughly 86,000 clones; around four fifths appear just once. In total, the top ten clones hold around 3.1% of the sample.

The clonotype originates from a man aged 50 to 60 with acute or convalescent COVID-19. The sequenced sample consisted of peripheral blood.

The bases read TGTGCCAGTAGGAGACAGGGGGGGAGCAATCAGCCCCAGCATTTT. It translates to CASRRQGGSNQPQHF. This sequence uses TRBV19 and TRBJ1-5, and TRBD1 aligns with 9 junction nucleotides. The CDR1 and CDR2 encoded by the germline V gene (reference sequence) are LNHDA and SQIVND. The CDR3, from cysteine to phenylalanine, totals 15 residues. The sequence is cut down to CDR3 DNA, 45 bases in frame from base 1. V loses 6 bases at its end and J loses 1 base; junction bases beyond the gene matches: 4.